This entry describes one T cell receptor beta chain. CDR3 size: 15 residues. With 2 bases clipped from V and 2 bases from J, the junction kept 2 bases outside the gene matches. Germline CDR1 and CDR2: MNHEY and SVGAGI. This sample is drawn from a study of blood T cell repertoires in COVID-19. Study details: From T cells, B-cell-depleted T cells, or PBMCs came the material, which was cDNA or gDNA.

Method: immunoSEQ multiplex PCR; TCRdb's copy keeps in-frame clones and lacks some. The table records 200,000 or so clones, 65% to 85% of them present only once. This receptor was identified in a man aged 55 to 70 with active or convalescent COVID-19. The sample consisted of peripheral blood. This chain connects TRBV6-5 to TRBJ2-2; 7 nucleotides agree with TRBD2. DNA of the CDR3: TGTGCCAGCAGTTACGGGACTACCAACACCGGGGAGCTGTTTTTT. Protein sequence: CASSYGTTNTGELFF.